What follows are 26 T cell receptor beta chains derived from one specimen sequenced in a study of blood T cell repertoires in COVID-19. Assay used: immunoSEQ multiplex PCR; TCRdb lists only in-frame clones, some missing. The sample holds approximately 71,000 clones, 90% seen once. Material: peripheral blood. The origin of the receptors is a woman aged 18-29 years with acute or convalescent COVID-19.

J is TRBJ1-1 and V is TRBV6-5; D unclear. The CDR3 is 13 residues long. The germline gives CDR1 MNHEY, CDR2 SVGAGI. Trimming took 6 bases from V and 8 from J, leaving 16 bases between them. The CDR3: CASRRTPGQEAFF. CDR3 sequence (DNA): TGTGCCAGCAGGCGCACCCCAGGCCAGGAAGCTTTCTTT.

V usage is TRBV29-1 and J usage is TRBJ2-4; TRBD2 matches 12 bases. V was pared by 5 bases and J by 8 bases, with 4 bases of the junction left unmatched. The CDR3 spans 13 residues. Germline CDR1 and CDR2: SQVTM and ANQGSEA. CDR3 protein: CSVLTSGSDIQYF. In nucleotides, the CDR3 is TGCAGCGTTTTGACTAGCGGGAGCGACATTCAGTACTTC.

Here the CDR3 DNA reads TGTGCCAGCAGCAACCAGGATCGTACCGAGACCCAGTACTTC. It yields the protein CASSNQDRTETQYF. V is TRBV3-1 (or the pseudogene TRBV3-2) and J is TRBJ2-5; D gene uncertain. The V gene lost 5 bases and the J gene lost 5 bases, with 15 bases spanning the gap. CDR1 LGHDT and CDR2 YNNKEL come from the germline V gene (reference sequence). The CDR3 is 14 residues long.

In DNA, the CDR3 is TGTGCCTGGAGTCCAGTTTCCTCTGGAAACACCATATATTTT. Residues: CAWSPVSSGNTIYF. The V and J genes are TRBV30 and TRBJ1-3; D not resolved. The V and J ends lost 2 bases and 0 bases respectively, with 8 bases between them. Germline V gives CDR1 GTSNPN, CDR2 SVGIG (reference sequence). The CDR3 has 14 amino acids.

This chain uses TRBV3-1 (or the pseudogene TRBV3-2) with TRBJ2-5; TRBD2 matches 7 bases. Germline V gene data show CDR1 as LGHDT and CDR2 as YNNKEL (reference sequence). Trimming at V came to 3 bases and at J to 0 bases, leaving 4 bases not matched to a gene. The CDR3 runs to 15 residues. This CDR3 is CASSHTGTNQETQYF. CDR3 sequence (DNA): TGTGCCAGCAGCCACACCGGGACTAACCAAGAGACCCAGTACTTC.

This clone was seen a single time. V gene TRBV5-6 combines with J gene TRBJ1-6, with D tentatively TRBD1 (5 bases). This CDR3 is 16 amino acids long. Germline lookup yields CDR1 SGHDT and CDR2 YYEEEE. With 1 base removed from V and 10 bases from J, the gap between germline ends came to 18 bases. The CDR3 DNA is TGTGCCAGCAGCTTGAGGGTAGGGGCCACCGTCTCACCCCTCCACTTT. It is translated as CASSLRVGATVSPLHF.

The rearrangement joins TRBV2 to TRBJ1-2; 7 bases match TRBD1. CDR1 and CDR2 from the germline V gene are SNHLY and FYNNEI. This CDR3 has 14 amino acids. J lost 5 bases, V lost 6 bases, and 9 bases had no gene match. The CDR3 loop is CASRPGQAVYGYTF. In DNA form, the CDR3 reads TGTGCCAGCAGGCCCGGACAGGCGGTATATGGCTACACCTTC.

This sequence joins TRBV6-2 or TRBV6-3 and TRBJ1-5; TRBD1 matches 10 bases. V shed 6 bases and J 6 bases; nucleotides not matched to a gene: 11. The germline V gene encodes CDR1 MNHEY and CDR2 SVGEGT. This CDR3 contains 16 residues. The CDR3 nucleotides read TGTGCCAGCAGCTCCTCGGGTGACAGGGGGCGTCAGCCCCAGCATTTT. Protein: CASSSSGDRGRQPQHF.

The chain combines TRBV19 with TRBJ1-2; D ambiguous. The CDR3 spans 16 residues. Germline values: CDR1 LNHDA, CDR2 SQIVND (reference sequence). The V and J ends lost 5 bases and 0 bases respectively, with 16 bases between them. DNA of the CDR3: TGTGCCAGTAGTCACTCCTACTATCCACCTAACTATGGCTACACCTTC. Residues: CASSHSYYPPNYGYTF.

The chain recombines TRBV5-1 with TRBJ1-2, with D perhaps TRBD1 (6 bases). There are 13 residues in the CDR3. Germline assignment: CDR1 SGHRS and CDR2 YFSETQ. Trimming took off 5 bases at V and 1 base at J, with 9 bases between the two ends. The DNA of the CDR3 is TGCGCCAGCAGGGTGGACAGTAACTATGGCTACACCTTC. Its protein product is CASRVDSNYGYTF.

The genes are TRBV18 and TRBJ1-4, with D uncertain. Germline-derived CDR1 and CDR2 are KGHSH and LQKENI. The CDR3 extends over 16 amino acids. Trimming cost V 1 base and J 0 bases, with 9 bases left between them. The CDR3 DNA reads as TGTGCCAGCTCACCACGTAAGGAGTCAACTAATGAAAAACTGTTTTTT. Protein: CASSPRKESTNEKLFF.

This clone has just a few counts. This chain uses TRBV29-1 with TRBJ2-3; tentatively, D is TRBD2 (6 bases). CDR3 length equals 13 residues. CDR1 and CDR2 from the germline V gene are SQVTM and ANQGSEA. Trimming removed 3 bases at V and 9 bases at J, with 16 bases between. In nucleotides, the CDR3 is TGCAGCGTTGAGGCTCCACTAGCCGGGACGCAGTATTTT. Translated: CSVEAPLAGTQYF.

V is TRBV29-1 and J is TRBJ2-1, with 12 bases matching TRBD2. V shed 4 bases, J shed 0 bases, and the junction held 7 bases outside the gene matches. Germline-derived CDR1 and CDR2 are SQVTM and ANQGSEA. The CDR3 runs 17 residues. CDR3 sequence (DNA): TGCAGCGTTGGGCTAGCGGGAGGGGCAAACTCCTACAATGAGCAGTTCTTC. Amino acid sequence: CSVGLAGGANSYNEQFF.

The chain couples TRBV5-1 to TRBJ2-5, with 9 positions matching TRBD2. The V gene's germline CDR1 is SGHRS and CDR2 YFSETQ. The CDR3 spans 14 residues. The trim removed 4 bases at V and 9 bases at J, leaving 10 bases unmatched. The CDR3 here is CASSDSLAGAPQYF. CDR3 sequence (DNA): TGCGCCAGCAGCGACTCGTTAGCGGGGGCCCCCCAGTACTTC.

V and J are TRBV18 and TRBJ1-2; 7 bases match TRBD1. Germline V gene lookup returns CDR1 KGHSH and CDR2 LQKENI. There are 15 residues in the CDR3. V lost 5 bases, J lost 4 bases, and 10 bases stayed unmatched. The CDR3 loop reads CASSSRQGPTYGYTF. CDR3 DNA sequence: TGTGCCAGCTCATCACGACAGGGCCCCACCTATGGCTACACCTTC.

The rearrangement links TRBV10-2 to TRBJ1-2; D uncertain. The CDR3 consists of 13 residues. V was pared by 6 bases and J by 3 bases, with 11 bases between. Germline CDR1 reads WSHSY; CDR2 reads SAAADI. The CDR3 bases are TGCGCCAGCAGAGCGGGGAGTTACTATGGCTACACCTTC. Protein sequence: CASRAGSYYGYTF.

The V call is TRBV6-2 or TRBV6-3, the J call TRBJ2-1; TRBD2 might be the D (6 bases). Germline V gene sequence: CDR1 MNHEY, CDR2 SVGEGT. The CDR3 is 12 residues long. V was trimmed by 4 bases and J by 7 bases, leaving 8 bases between them. The CDR3 DNA sequence: TGTGCCAGCAGTTCGGAGGGAAATGAGCAGTTCTTC. Protein sequence: CASSSEGNEQFF.

The gene calls are TRBV24-1 and TRBJ2-3, with D possibly being TRBD1 (6 bases). This CDR3 has 13 amino acids. Germline CDR1 reads KGHDR; CDR2 reads SFDVKD. The V and J ends lost 4 bases and 3 bases respectively, with 7 bases between them. CDR3: CATSEDSTDTQYF. In DNA, the CDR3 is TGTGCCACCAGTGAGGACAGTACAGATACGCAGTATTTT.

The V and J genes are TRBV29-1 and TRBJ2-7, with 8 nucleotides matching TRBD1. The germline gives CDR1 SQVTM, CDR2 ANQGSEA. The J segment lost 2 bases and the V segment lost 4 bases, leaving 13 bases of the junction unmatched. The CDR3 covers 16 residues. For the CDR3, the DNA is TGCAGCGTTGCAGGAAATTCGGCAGGGGGCCCCTACGAGCAGTACTTC. This gives the protein CSVAGNSAGGPYEQYF.

This rearrangement joins TRBV6-2 or TRBV6-3 to TRBJ2-6; 8 bases line up with TRBD2. CDR1 and CDR2 (germline): MNHEY, SVGEGT. The CDR3 runs 21 residues. V dropped 4 bases and J dropped 2; count of bases not matched to a gene: 19. In nucleotides, the CDR3 is TGTGCCAGCAGTTTCCCCCCCTACGGGAGGGCCCGGGCCCCTGGGGCCAACGTCCTGACTTTC. Its translation is CASSFPPYGRARAPGANVLTF.

J is TRBJ2-1 and V is TRBV12-3 or TRBV12-4, with 7 bases lining up with TRBD1. This CDR3 comprises 12 residues. The junction had 3 bases not matched to a gene; V was cut back by 4 bases and J by 9 bases. CDR3 region: CASSSQGLEQFF. The CDR3, as DNA: TGTGCCAGCAGTTCACAGGGGCTTGAGCAGTTCTTC.

The rearrangement links TRBV28 to TRBJ1-1; 8 nucleotides agree with TRBD1. J gave up 0 bases and V 7 bases, and 4 bases lay outside the gene matches. Germline lookup yields CDR1 MDHEN and CDR2 SYDVKM. This CDR3 has 14 residues. CDR3 in amino acids: CASTNRGVNTEAFF. The CDR3 DNA is TGTGCCAGCACCAACAGGGGGGTGAACACTGAAGCTTTCTTT.

The chain recombines TRBV6-1 with TRBJ1-2; TRBD1 aligns across 9 bases. The V gene's germline CDR1 is MNHNS and CDR2 SASEGT. The ends lost 2 bases at V and 4 bases at J; junction bases unmatched: 5. The CDR3 is made up of 15 amino acids. Here the CDR3 DNA reads TGTGCCAGCAGTGAAACCGGGACAGGGCCCTATGGCTACACCTTC. Translation: CASSETGTGPYGYTF.

The chain combines TRBV5-6 with TRBJ1-2, with D unresolved. Germline CDR1 SGHDT, CDR2 YYEEEE. The length of the CDR3 is 14 residues. V lost 2 bases and J lost 0, with 8 bases in between. Here the CDR3 reads CASSFGVANYGYTF. The CDR3 DNA sequence: TGTGCCAGCAGCTTCGGGGTAGCTAACTATGGCTACACCTTC.

A note on this clone: At one end, the junction sequence differs from germline, possibly due to a read error. The V call is TRBV4-2, the J call TRBJ2-1, with D maybe TRBD2 (7 bases). The CDR3 consists of 18 residues. Looked up from germline, CDR1 is LGHNA and CDR2 is YNFKEQ. CDR3: CATSRRGGPQGSYNEQFF. The CDR3, as DNA: TGTGCCACCAGCAGACGCGGGGGCCCCCAAGGCTCCTACAATGAGCAGTTCTTC.

The chain is built from TRBV6-6 and TRBJ1-3; 7 bases are a match to TRBD1. Germline-derived CDR1 and CDR2 are MNHNY and SVGAGI (reference sequence). The CDR3 spans 15 residues. After removal of 4 bases from V and 8 bases from J, the junction contained 11 bases not matched to a gene. The CDR3 loop reads CASSSDYRGTDTIYF. DNA for the CDR3: TGTGCCAGCAGTTCAGACTACAGGGGAACTGACACCATATATTTT.